This TCR beta chain originates from a study of cytomegalovirus exposure and HLA in healthy donors. Overall study findings and caveats: In an earlier analysis, most TCR beta V segments were productive about 87% or about 30% of the time. The study flagged approximately 180 TCR beta chains as cytomegalovirus-associated. Later, an analysis found that common viral pathogens appeared to be linked with several of the most significant clusters.

Turning to this clone: As yet, its antigen is unknown.

Primers included in the PCR were 60 Vbeta and 13 Jbeta primers. Only in-frame clones appear in the TCRdb table, and some are missing; sequencing was by immunoSEQ multiplex PCR. This sample carries 75,000 to 80,000 clones, with 3% to 4% going to the ten biggest clones. The TCR was taken from a man younger than 30 in good health and CMV-seropositive. Source material: PBMCs.

CDR3 DNA: TGTGCCAGCTCTTTCATGGGACAGGCCCGTGGGGAGCAGTACTTC. This sequence encodes CASSFMGQARGEQYF. The chain recombines TRBV28 with TRBJ2-7; 8 bases align to TRBD1. The CDR3 has 15 residues. The V gene's germline CDR1 is MDHEN and CDR2 SYDVKM. V lost 8 bases, J lost 7 bases, and 16 bases stayed unmatched.